One sample yielded the 23 T cell receptor beta chains listed below, sequenced in a study of T cell responses to AZD1222 COVID-19 vaccine. Clones were sequenced by immunoSEQ multiplex PCR, and TCRdb holds only the in-frame ones, with some missing. The data hold about 110,000 clones, with 80% to 95% observed a single time. Here the sequenced sample was peripheral blood, taken on day 0 of AZD1222 vaccination. The origin of the receptors is an adult in good health.

V and J are TRBV30 and TRBJ1-3; D is undetermined. The CDR3 covers 13 residues. Germline values: CDR1 GTSNPN, CDR2 SVGIG (reference sequence). V lost 2 bases and J 4 bases, leaving 9 bases between the germline ends. The CDR3 region has the DNA TGTGCCTGGAGTTCAGGCTACGGAAACACCATATATTTT. Translating it yields CAWSSGYGNTIYF.

The V gene is TRBV11-2, the J gene TRBJ1-5; D remains ambiguous. This CDR3 comprises 16 residues. The germline V gene encodes CDR1 SGHAT and CDR2 FQNNGV. With 5 bases removed from V and 2 bases from J, the gap between germline ends came to 16 bases. The DNA for the CDR3 is TGTGCCAGCAGCCAGAAGTCGTGGAGGGGCAATCAGCCCCAGCATTTT. The encoded protein is CASSQKSWRGNQPQHF. Filled out from reference TRBV11-2 and TRBJ1-5, the complete variable domain reads EAGVAQSPRYKIIEKRQSVAFWCNPISGHATLYWYQQILGQGPKLLIQFQNNGVVDDSQLPKDRFSAERLKGVDSTLKIQPAKLEDSAVYLCASSQKSWRGNQPQHFGDGTRLSIL.

This chain joins TRBV28 and TRBJ2-7; TRBD1 aligns across 9 bases. The germline V gene has CDR1 MDHEN and CDR2 SYDVKM. There are 15 residues in the CDR3. Unmatched junction bases numbered 10, after V lost 6 bases and J lost 4 bases. CDR3 DNA: TGTGCCAGCAGCTCGGAGGGGACAGGGATTTACGAGCAGTACTTC. This sequence encodes CASSSEGTGIYEQYF.

The gene calls are TRBV11-1 and TRBJ2-2, with D perhaps TRBD2 (5 bases). The CDR3 sequence is 16 residues long. The germline CDR1 and CDR2 sequences are SGHAT and FQDESV (reference sequence). Trimming left V 5 bases short and J 0 bases short, with 13 bases between. CDR3 sequence reads: CASSIRTFANTGELFF. CDR3 in DNA: TGTGCCAGCAGCATCCGGACTTTCGCGAACACCGGGGAGCTGTTTTTT.

The chain carries TRBV7-3 and TRBJ2-2, with TRBD2 as a possible D gene (6 bases). CDR3 size: 14 residues. V lost 5 bases, J lost 7 bases, and 14 bases lay in between. Germline-derived CDR1 and CDR2 are SGHTA and FQGTGA. The CDR3 region is CASSPTGVHGELFF. In nucleotides, the CDR3 is TGTGCCAGCAGCCCGACGGGGGTTCACGGGGAGCTGTTTTTT.

The chain carries TRBV5-8 and TRBJ1-5; TRBD1 is a possible D gene (6 bases). Germline loops: CDR1 SGHTS, CDR2 YDEGEE. The CDR3 covers 13 residues. V dropped 5 bases and J dropped 6 bases, with 12 bases sitting between them. The DNA of the CDR3 is TGTGCCAGCAGACTACAGGGTTTTCAGCCCCAGCATTTT. It codes for CASRLQGFQPQHF.

Worth noting for this clone: At one boundary the junction diverges from the germline segment, which might be a read error. This chain connects TRBV7-3 to TRBJ2-1, with TRBD2 identical over 12 bases. This CDR3 has 17 residues. Per the germline V gene, CDR1 is SGHTA and CDR2 is FQGTGA. This CDR3 is CASSLNPPTSGSNEQLF. The CDR3 nucleotides read TGTGCCAGCAGCTTAAACCCCCCGACTAGCGGGAGCAATGAGCAGCTCTTC.

The rearrangement uses TRBV3-1 (or the pseudogene TRBV3-2) and TRBJ2-5, with D hard to call. The germline V gene encodes CDR1 LGHDT and CDR2 YNNKEL (reference sequence). CDR3 length: 15 residues. V was shortened by 2 bases and J by 5 bases, with 15 bases between the two germline ends. CDR3 loop: CASSQQVVQGETQYF. CDR3 nucleotide sequence: TGTGCCAGCAGCCAACAAGTCGTCCAAGGGGAGACCCAGTACTTC.

V usage is TRBV28 and J usage is TRBJ1-2; D not resolved. The CDR3 is 12 residues long. V was cut by 5 bases and J by 4 bases, with 8 bases left in between. Germline assignment: CDR1 MDHEN and CDR2 SYDVKM. In DNA, the CDR3 is TGTGCCAGCAGTACATCGGTCTATGGCTACACCTTC. Its protein is CASSTSVYGYTF.

The chain carries TRBV5-6 and TRBJ1-2; D remains unclear. Germline lookup yields CDR1 SGHDT and CDR2 YYEEEE. With 2 bases removed from V and 4 bases from J, the gap between germline ends came to 6 bases. This CDR3 contains 12 residues. For the CDR3, the DNA is TGTGCCAGCAGCTTACCCAGCTATGGCTACACCTTC. Its protein product is CASSLPSYGYTF.

The gene calls are TRBV28 and TRBJ2-2, with 8 bases matching TRBD1. From germline, CDR1 is MDHEN and CDR2 SYDVKM. V lost 1 base to trimming and J lost 5 bases; unmatched junction nucleotides: 6. The CDR3 sequence is 16 residues long. The CDR3 spells CASSLFGQGRTGELFF. Here the CDR3 DNA reads TGTGCCAGCAGTTTATTCGGACAGGGTAGGACCGGGGAGCTGTTTTTT.

This clone was detected only once. The CDR3 DNA follows: TGTGCCAGCAGTTACTCGTCCGGCAATCAGCCCCAGCATTTT. This sequence encodes CASSYSSGNQPQHF. J is TRBJ1-5 and V is TRBV6-2 or TRBV6-3; D is unresolved. The CDR3 totals 14 residues. Between the trimmed V and J ends, which lost 0 bases and 2 bases, there was a span of 5 bases. Germline assignment: CDR1 MNHEY and CDR2 SVGEGT.

The chain is built from TRBV11-3 and TRBJ2-5; D might be TRBD1 (6 bases). The CDR3 is 13 amino acids. CDR1 and CDR2 (germline): SGHNT, YENEEA. V was clipped by 7 bases and J by 1 base, with 10 bases between them. The CDR3 loop is CASTPQGQETQYF. The CDR3 DNA sequence: TGTGCCAGCACCCCACAGGGCCAAGAGACCCAGTACTTC.

The chain uses TRBV7-2 and TRBJ2-3, with D perhaps TRBD1 (6 bases). V was shortened by 2 bases and J by 0 bases, with 12 bases between the two germline ends. CDR3 size: 16 residues. Germline CDR1 and CDR2: SGHTA and FQGNSA. The CDR3 here is CASSLMGAASTDTQYF. CDR3 nucleotide sequence: TGTGCCAGCAGCTTAATGGGGGCGGCCAGCACAGATACGCAGTATTTT.

This chain connects TRBV7-3 to TRBJ2-1; 13 bases fit TRBD2. This CDR3 spans 16 amino acids. J lost 3 bases, V lost 5 bases, and 4 bases had no gene match. Germline V gene sequence: CDR1 SGHTA, CDR2 FQGTGA. In nucleotides, the CDR3 is TGTGCCAGCAGCCCACGGACTAGCGGGAGCTACAATGAGCAGTTCTTC. Protein product: CASSPRTSGSYNEQFF.

The chain uses TRBV18 and TRBJ1-2; D gene uncertain. There are 13 residues in the CDR3. V shed 6 bases and J shed 4 bases, with 12 bases lying between them. Germline CDR1 and CDR2: KGHSH and LQKENI. CDR3 coding DNA: TGTGCCAGCTCCCCCTCCGGGAGCTATGGCTACACCTTC. Amino acid sequence: CASSPSGSYGYTF.

The rearrangement links TRBV29-1 to TRBJ1-2, with TRBD1 identical over 12 bases. This CDR3 region has 13 residues. V was clipped by 3 bases and J by 7 bases; unmatched bases: 3. Per germline, CDR1 SQVTM and CDR2 ANQGSEA. The CDR3 loop is CSVEGQGAFGYTF. In nucleotides, the CDR3 is TGCAGCGTTGAGGGACAGGGGGCCTTTGGCTACACCTTC.

This clone showed up just once. The chain couples TRBV7-3 to TRBJ2-3; D call uncertain. Per germline, CDR1 SGHTA and CDR2 FQGTGA. V lost 4 bases to trimming and J lost 6 bases, with 11 bases between them. There are 13 residues in the CDR3. The CDR3 loop reads CASSSDPADTQYF. For the CDR3, the DNA is TGTGCCAGCAGCTCGGACCCCGCGGATACGCAGTATTTT.

V usage is TRBV19 and J usage is TRBJ1-1; weak D call: TRBD1 (5 bases). With 5 bases removed from V and 3 bases from J, the gap between germline ends came to 13 bases. The CDR3 spans 14 residues. The germline gives CDR1 LNHDA, CDR2 SQIVND (reference sequence). This CDR3 reads CASSDDSRDTEAFF. CDR3 DNA sequence: TGTGCCAGTAGTGATGACAGCCGGGACACTGAAGCTTTCTTT.

The table lists this clone with a count of one. The chain links TRBV28 to TRBJ2-7; tentative D call: TRBD1 (6 bases). V was pared by 4 bases and J by 3 bases, with 13 bases between. Germline values: CDR1 MDHEN, CDR2 SYDVKM. The CDR3 runs 14 residues. The DNA of the CDR3 is TGTGCCAGCAGTTCAGGACAGATTTACTACGAGCAGTACTTC. Encoded protein: CASSSGQIYYEQYF.

This clone was counted a few times. This rearrangement joins TRBV14 to TRBJ2-6; the D gene is possibly TRBD1 (5 bases). The germline V gene encodes CDR1 SGHDN and CDR2 FVKESK. The V end lost 5 bases, the J end lost 0 bases, and 23 bases lay between the germline ends. This CDR3 region has 20 residues. This CDR3 reads CASSKGKLRAAPSGANVLTF. CDR3 DNA sequence: TGTGCCAGCAGCAAAGGGAAACTCAGGGCGGCTCCCTCTGGGGCCAACGTCCTGACTTTC.

The gene calls are TRBV25-1 and TRBJ1-5, with D possibly being TRBD1 (5 bases). Germline values: CDR1 MGHDK, CDR2 SYGVNS. The CDR3 totals 13 residues. The V gene lost 3 bases and the J gene lost 5 bases, with 8 bases spanning the gap. The chain's CDR3 is CASSEGGDQPQHF. The CDR3 DNA sequence: TGTGCCAGCAGTGAGGGGGGTGATCAGCCCCAGCATTTT. Supplemented by reference TRBV25-1 and TRBJ1-5, the full variable domain reads EADIYQTPRYLVIGTGKKITLECSQTMGHDKMYWYQQDPGMELHLIHYSYGVNSTEKGDLSSESTVSRIRTEHFPLTLESARPSHTSQYLCASSEGGDQPQHFGDGTRLSIL.

The rearrangement uses TRBV7-2 and TRBJ1-5; D remains unclear. The CDR3 is 13 residues long. The germline gives CDR1 SGHTA, CDR2 FQGNSA. Between the trimmed V and J ends, which lost 5 bases and 3 bases, there was a span of 8 bases. The CDR3 DNA reads TGTGCCAGCAGCCCAGACCCCAATCAGCCCCAGCATTTT. This encodes CASSPDPNQPQHF.